The clone carrying this TCR beta chain was seen more than once but under ten times. No antigen is known for it. In the same sample, other DNA sequences code for this CDR3. The sample originates from a study of beta chain features in type 1 diabetes. Whole-study context: Across all samples, approximately 110,000,000 sorted cells were examined. Study-wide results and caveats: Compared to healthy donors, patients appeared to have naive, central memory and Treg TCRB repertoires that were more alike.

The investigators reverse transcribed all of the isolated RNA, so they sequenced expressed TCRB transcripts. Sequencing was performed with immunoSEQ multiplex PCR; in TCRdb, only in-frame clones are kept and a portion is missing. In the table there are about 370,000 clones, more than 13% of which are singletons. The V gene end was trimmed by 6 bases and the J gene end by 7 bases; junction bases not matched to a gene: 5. In germline, CDR1 is MDHEN, CDR2 SYDVKM. The CDR3 runs to 12 residues. The sequencing sample was made of naive CD4+ T cells from blood. The TCR sequence derives from a young woman in good health. J is TRBJ1-2 and V is TRBV28; 7 bases map to TRBD1. The CDR3 bases are TGTGCCAGCAGCCTAAACAGGGGTGGCTACACCTTC. Translating it yields CASSLNRGGYTF.